These 28 T cell receptor beta chains were all obtained from the same sample, sequenced in a study of blood T cell repertoires in COVID-19. Clones were sequenced by immunoSEQ multiplex PCR, and TCRdb holds only the in-frame ones, with some missing. This table holds a few hundred thousand clones, just under 85% found once. Sequences were obtained from peripheral blood. These receptor sequences come from a woman between 45 and 65 years old with active or convalescent COVID-19.

The chain links TRBV29-1 to TRBJ1-2; D possibly corresponds to TRBD1 (6 bases). The CDR3 has 13 residues. The V gene lost 6 bases and the J gene lost 1 base, with 12 bases spanning the gap. CDR1 and CDR2 (germline): SQVTM, ANQGSEA. The CDR3 DNA reads TGCAGCGTGGCACAGGGCGATAACTATGGCTACACCTTC. This encodes CSVAQGDNYGYTF.

This clone was counted a single time. The CDR3 DNA reads as TGTGCCAGCAGTTCCCCGGGACAGGGAGGAGGCTACACCTTC. Its protein product is CASSSPGQGGGYTF. The genes are TRBV27 and TRBJ1-2, with TRBD1 matching 9 bases. Germline V gives CDR1 MNHEY, CDR2 SMNVEV (reference sequence). The length of the CDR3 is 14 residues. The V gene end was trimmed by 4 bases and the J gene end by 8 bases; junction bases not matched to a gene: 8.

The chain uses TRBV3-1 (or the pseudogene TRBV3-2) and TRBJ2-5; D may be TRBD2 (5 bases). V was shortened by 2 bases and J by 4 bases, with 20 bases between the two germline ends. The CDR3 extends over 17 amino acids. Per the germline V gene, CDR1 is LGHDT and CDR2 is YNNKEL (reference sequence). CDR3: CASSQLRAPFGGETQYF. Written as DNA, the CDR3 is TGTGCCAGCAGCCAACTCCGGGCCCCCTTTGGAGGAGAGACCCAGTACTTC.

This chain joins TRBV10-3 and TRBJ2-7; D perhaps matches TRBD1 (6 bases). V was pared by 4 bases and J by 5 bases, with 15 bases between. The V gene's germline CDR1 is ENHRY and CDR2 SYGVKD. The CDR3 is 14 amino acids. The DNA of the CDR3 is TGTGCCATCAGTGCAGGTCAGGGGATCAACGAGCAGTACTTC. Its protein product is CAISAGQGINEQYF.

The chain links TRBV18 to TRBJ1-2, with 8 bases identical to TRBD1. The V segment lost 1 base and the J segment 6 bases; nucleotides outside the gene matches: 1. Germline V gene lookup returns CDR1 KGHSH and CDR2 LQKENI. The CDR3 runs to 13 residues. In DNA form, the CDR3 reads TGTGCCAGCTCACCACTGGGACAGGATGGCTACACCTTC. It specifies CASSPLGQDGYTF.

CDR3 sequence: CASSEVRGNQPQHF. Written as DNA, the CDR3 is TGTGCCAGCAGTGAAGTCCGGGGGAATCAGCCCCAGCATTTT. The rearrangement joins TRBV2 to TRBJ1-5, with D tentatively TRBD1 (5 bases). CDR1 is SNHLY, CDR2 FYNNEI, per germline. V dropped 1 base and J dropped 4 bases, with 8 bases sitting between them. The CDR3 is 14 amino acids.

This sequence joins TRBV7-6 and TRBJ2-5; 10 bases align to TRBD2. Unmatched junction bases numbered 6, after V lost 4 bases and J lost 7 bases. The V gene's germline CDR1 is SGHVS and CDR2 FNYEAQ. The CDR3 runs 14 residues. DNA of the CDR3: TGTGCCAGCAGCTCTCTAGCGGGAGCAGGGACCCAGTACTTC. It translates to CASSSLAGAGTQYF.

This chain joins TRBV19 and TRBJ1-3; D gene unclear. This CDR3 is built from 13 residues. V was shortened by 5 bases and J by 2 bases, with 7 bases between the two germline ends. CDR1 is LNHDA, CDR2 SQIVND, per germline (reference sequence). For the CDR3, the DNA is TGTGCCAGTAGTTGGGAGGCTGGAAACACCATATATTTT. It codes for CASSWEAGNTIYF.

The chain employs TRBV10-3 and TRBJ2-1; 11 positions match TRBD1. Losses at the gene ends were 11 bases for V and 0 bases for J; bases not matched to a gene: 12. The CDR3 is made up of 17 amino acids. Germline V gives CDR1 ENHRY, CDR2 SYGVKD. The CDR3 is CAVETRDRGNSYNEQFF. In nucleotides, the CDR3 is TGTGCCGTGGAGACCCGGGACAGGGGGAACTCCTACAATGAGCAGTTCTTC.

The chain couples TRBV2 to TRBJ2-3, with 8 bases identical to TRBD2. This CDR3 has 16 amino acids. Germline CDR1 SNHLY, CDR2 FYNNEI. The junction had 10 bases not matched to a gene; V was cut back by 6 bases and J by 2 bases. This CDR3 reads CASRERASGFTDTQYF. The CDR3 nucleotides are TGTGCCAGCAGAGAGAGGGCTAGCGGGTTCACAGATACGCAGTATTTT. The variable domain in full, completed from reference TRBV2 and TRBJ2-3, reads EPEVTQTPSHQVTQMGQEVILRCVPISNHLYFYWYRQILGQKVEFLVSFYNNEISEKSEIFDDQFSVERPDGSNFTLKIRSTKLEDSAMYFCASRERASGFTDTQYFGPGTRLTVL.

The rearrangement uses TRBV5-1 and TRBJ2-7; 7 bases agree with TRBD2. The germline V gene encodes CDR1 SGHRS and CDR2 YFSETQ. There are 14 residues in the CDR3. V was pared by 2 bases and J by 3 bases, with 5 bases of the junction left unmatched. The chain's CDR3 is CASSFVGEGYEQYF. The CDR3 nucleotides read TGCGCCAGCAGCTTCGTCGGGGAGGGCTACGAGCAGTACTTC. The whole variable domain, filled in from reference TRBV5-1 and TRBJ2-7, reads KAGVTQTPRYLIKTRGQQVTLSCSPISGHRSVSWYQQTPGQGLQFLFEYFSETQRNKGNFPGRFSGRQFSNSRSEMNVSTLELGDSALYLCASSFVGEGYEQYFGPGTRLTVT.

This clone was seen a single time. The CDR3 region has the DNA TGTGCCAGCAACACAGGGTGGACTGAAGCTTTCTTT. Its translation: CASNTGWTEAFF. The chain links TRBV2 to TRBJ1-1; a weak D match, TRBD1 (6 bases). Germline CDR1 SNHLY, CDR2 FYNNEI. The CDR3 loop spans 12 amino acids. Trimming stripped 7 bases from V and 5 bases from J, with 11 bases between.

Here the CDR3 reads CASSLEGATYNEQFF. The CDR3 DNA sequence: TGTGCCAGTAGTCTGGAGGGGGCGACATACAATGAGCAGTTCTTC. This rearrangement joins TRBV19 to TRBJ2-1, with a possible D match to TRBD1 (7 bases). Germline V gene lookup returns CDR1 LNHDA and CDR2 SQIVND (reference sequence). The CDR3 is made up of 15 amino acids. The V end was cut by 5 bases, the J end by 4 bases, with 15 bases between.

This clone showed up just once. The chain links TRBV12-5 to TRBJ2-4, with D tentatively TRBD1 (6 bases). There are 16 residues in the CDR3. V lost 7 bases to trimming and J lost 0 bases, with 16 bases between them. Looked up from germline, CDR1 is LGHNT and CDR2 is FRNRAP. The CDR3, as DNA: TGTGCTAGTGCAATATCCGCAGGGGTAGCCAAAAACATTCAGTACTTC. This encodes CASAISAGVAKNIQYF.

There are a few counts of this clone. The genes are TRBV4-1 and TRBJ2-3, with 7 bases identical to TRBD2. The CDR3 covers 16 residues. V dropped 1 base and J dropped 3; count of bases not matched to a gene: 7. From germline, CDR1 is MGHRA and CDR2 YSYEKL. CDR3 bases: TGCGCCAGCAGCCAAGTAGCGCGGGAGAGAACAGATACGCAGTATTTT. Protein sequence: CASSQVARERTDTQYF.

The genes are TRBV2 and TRBJ2-7; D unresolved. V was shortened by 4 bases and J by 5 bases, with 15 bases between the two germline ends. CDR1 and CDR2 (germline): SNHLY, FYNNEI. The length of the CDR3 is 14 residues. CDR3 nucleotides: TGTGCCAGCAGTGCCCGCATTGGTAGCCACGAGCAGTACTTC. Amino acid sequence: CASSARIGSHEQYF.

This sequence joins TRBV29-1 and TRBJ1-2, with 10 bases identical to TRBD1. The CDR3 totals 15 residues. Germline values: CDR1 SQVTM, CDR2 ANQGSEA. The V segment lost 3 bases and the J segment 4 bases; nucleotides outside the gene matches: 8. Here the CDR3 DNA reads TGCAGCGTTGACGGGACAGGGGTTGGGTCCTATGGCTACACCTTC. This codes for CSVDGTGVGSYGYTF. The whole variable domain, remainder taken from reference TRBV29-1 and TRBJ1-2, is SAVISQKPSRDICQRGTSLTIQCQVDSQVTMMFWYRQQPGQSLTLIATANQGSEATYESGFVIDKFPISRPNLTFSTLTVSNMSPEDSSIYLCSVDGTGVGSYGYTFGSGTRLTVV.

The CDR3 loop is CASSRDQGVYEQYF. The CDR3 region has the DNA TGTGCCAGCTCCCGCGACCAGGGTGTCTACGAGCAGTACTTC. J is TRBJ2-7 and V is TRBV18; possibly TRBD1 for D (5 bases). Germline-derived CDR1 and CDR2 are KGHSH and LQKENI. V was shortened by 6 bases and J by 3 bases, with 15 bases between the two germline ends. The CDR3 contains 14 residues. The whole variable domain, filled in from reference TRBV18 and TRBJ2-7, reads NAGVMQNPRHLVRRRGQEARLRCSPMKGHSHVYWYRQLPEEGLKFMVYLQKENIIDESGMPKERFSAEFPKEGPSILRIQQVVRGDSAAYFCASSRDQGVYEQYFGPGTRLTVT.

The chain joins TRBV12-3 or TRBV12-4 to TRBJ1-6; no reliable D call. With 6 bases removed from V and 7 bases from J, the gap between germline ends came to 7 bases. The CDR3 totals 12 residues. CDR3 sequence: CASSPLNSPLHF. CDR3 coding DNA: TGTGCCAGCAGCCCCCTAAATTCACCCCTCCACTTT.

CDR3 in DNA: TGTGCCAGCAGCATCCGGACAGGGCGAGTGGAAAAACTGTTTTTT. Its protein is CASSIRTGRVEKLFF. This chain connects TRBV5-6 to TRBJ1-4; 8 bases agree with TRBD1. The CDR3 is 15 residues long. The germline gives CDR1 SGHDT, CDR2 YYEEEE. The ends lost 4 bases at V and 8 bases at J; junction bases unmatched: 10.

J is TRBJ2-7 and V is TRBV7-2, with D unresolved. The germline V gene encodes CDR1 SGHTA and CDR2 FQGNSA. Deletions cut 5 bases from V and 4 bases from J, with 18 bases between. The CDR3 runs to 15 residues. As DNA, the CDR3 is TGTGCCAGCAGCCAGACGTCTAGGAGTTTGTACGAGCAGTACTTC. This encodes CASSQTSRSLYEQYF.

The gene calls are TRBV30 and TRBJ2-5; 12 bases fit TRBD2. Germline V gene data show CDR1 as GTSNPN and CDR2 as SVGIG (reference sequence). Trimming at V came to 4 bases and at J to 6 bases, leaving 6 bases not matched to a gene. There are 14 residues in the CDR3. The chain's CDR3 is CAWMTSGSTQTQYF. Written as DNA, the CDR3 is TGTGCCTGGATGACTAGCGGGAGTACTCAGACCCAGTACTTC.

Turning to this clone: The junction departs from germline at one end; a sequencing error may be responsible. The V and J genes are TRBV6-2 or TRBV6-3 and TRBJ2-7, with D unclear. CDR1 is MNHEY and CDR2 is SVGEGT in the germline V gene. The CDR3 length is 12 residues. Here the CDR3 reads CASSQLGYEQYF. In nucleotides, the CDR3 is TGTGCCAGCAGTCAACTGGGCTACGAACAGTACTTC.

On this clone: The junction and the germline gene differ at one end; a read error may be behind it. CDR3 in amino acids: CATSVLWTQSPRGTAAFF. CDR3 in DNA: TGTGCCACCTCCGTCTTATGGACTCAATCACCTCGCGGGACTGCAGCTTTCTTT. This sequence joins TRBV19 and TRBJ1-1; the D gene is possibly TRBD1 (5 bases). The CDR3 covers 18 residues. Germline values: CDR1 LNHDA, CDR2 SQIVND (reference sequence).

The chain couples TRBV6-5 to TRBJ1-2; unclear D gene. The CDR3 runs 13 residues. Germline loops: CDR1 MNHEY, CDR2 SVGAGI. V was clipped by 0 bases and J by 5 bases, with 7 bases between them. CDR3 nucleotide sequence: TGTGCCAGCAGTTACTCGGTCTATTATGGCTACACCTTC. This encodes CASSYSVYYGYTF.

The rearrangement links TRBV6-5 to TRBJ1-5; D uncertain. Germline CDR1 is MNHEY and CDR2 is SVGAGI. The CDR3 consists of 12 residues. V gave up 6 bases and J gave up 9 bases, with 12 bases separating them. CDR3 bases: TGTGCCAGCAGGCAGACCCTAGGGCCCCAGCATTTT. Translating it yields CASRQTLGPQHF.

The chain joins TRBV21-1 to TRBJ2-1; the table assigns TRBD1, which was not confirmed against the DNA. TRBV21-1 is listed as a pseudogene. CDR3 length: 14 amino acids. The CDR3 reads CASSTDRAYNEQFF. CDR3 coding DNA: TGTGCCAGCAGCACAGACAGGGCCTACAATGAGCAGTTCTTC.

J is TRBJ1-1 and V is TRBV10-3, with D tentatively TRBD1 (6 bases). V gave up 3 bases and J gave up 7 bases, with 21 bases separating them. Germline V gene sequence: CDR1 ENHRY, CDR2 SYGVKD. There are 16 residues in the CDR3. This CDR3 reads CAISEADRTPTLEAFF. CDR3 bases: TGTGCCATCAGTGAAGCGGACAGAACCCCCACACTTGAAGCTTTCTTT.